This T cell receptor beta chain was sequenced in a study of OX40 agonist ivuxolimab in advanced cancers. For the study at large: Every 2 weeks, patients got intravenous ivuxolimab at one of six dose levels (0.01-10 mg/kg).

For this clone: The antigen is unknown.

CDR1 and CDR2 (germline): KGHSH, LQKENI. The CDR3 totals 15 residues. V lost 0 bases, J lost 5 bases, and 3 bases stayed unmatched. The method was immunoSEQ multiplex PCR; TCRdb's version includes in-frame clones alone and lacks a portion of them. The profile covers 100,000 to 150,000 clones, with 75% to 95% appearing a single time and about 1% taken by the ten largest. Study-wide results and caveats: At doses 0.1 to 3.0 mg/kg, CD4+ and CD8+ clones expanded.

The source of this sequence is an adult with an advanced solid tumor such as melanoma, head and neck, liver or kidney cancer. Sample: CD4+ or CD8+ T cells sorted from blood, taken in a trial of the OX40 agonist ivuxolimab. This chain connects TRBV18 to TRBJ1-4; 7 positions agree with TRBD1. The CDR3 DNA follows: TGTGCCAGCTCACCACCACCGGACAGGAATGAAAAACTGTTTTTT. Residues: CASSPPPDRNEKLFF.